Listed here are 4 T cell receptor beta chains from one sample, sequenced in a study of PD-L1 blockade in urothelial cancer. Time point defined: peripheral blood 6 weeks after treatment start. Method: immunoSEQ multiplex PCR; TCRdb's copy keeps in-frame clones and lacks some. The table shows about 50,000 clones, with roughly 80% occurring only once. This material consisted of PBMCs, taken around atezolizumab (anti-PD-L1) treatment. All receptors derive from a man between 65 and 85 years old with urothelial cancer.

The chain couples TRBV30 to TRBJ1-1; 7 bases match TRBD1. V shed 1 base, J shed 9 bases, and the junction held 8 bases outside the gene matches. In germline, CDR1 is GTSNPN, CDR2 SVGIG (reference sequence). CDR3 length: 13 amino acids. CDR3 nucleotide sequence: TGTGCCTGGAGTGGCACAGGGGTTGAGAAAGCTTTCTTT. It encodes CAWSGTGVEKAFF. The variable domain in full, with the rest retrieved from reference TRBV30 and TRBJ1-1, is SQTIHQWPATLVQPVGSPLSLECTVEGTSNPNLYWYRQAAGRGLQLLFYSVGIGQISSEVPQNLSASRPQDRQFILSSKKLLLSDSGFYLCAWSGTGVEKAFFGQGTRLTVV.

The chain joins TRBV28 to TRBJ2-4; D is possibly TRBD1 (5 bases). The ends were cut back, 4 bases at V and 3 bases at J, with 19 bases in the middle. Germline V lookup: CDR1 MDHEN, CDR2 SYDVKM. The CDR3 loop spans 17 amino acids. CDR3: CASSSGRQIRGKNIQYF. CDR3 nucleotide sequence: TGTGCCAGCAGTTCGGGCCGACAGATTCGAGGCAAAAACATTCAGTACTTC. The variable domain in full, with the rest retrieved from reference TRBV28 and TRBJ2-4, is DVKVTQSSRYLVKRTGEKVFLECVQDMDHENMFWYRQDPGLGLRLIYFSYDVKMKEKGDIPEGYSVSREKKERFSLILESASTNQTSMYLCASSSGRQIRGKNIQYFGAGTRLSVL.

The chain combines TRBV7-9 with TRBJ1-1; D not resolved. Trimming took off 3 bases at V and 0 bases at J, with 11 bases between the two ends. Germline values: CDR1 SEHNR, CDR2 FQNEAQ (reference sequence). The CDR3 runs 15 residues. The CDR3 reads CASSLPEVMNTEAFF. DNA for the CDR3: TGTGCCAGCAGCTTGCCAGAAGTCATGAACACTGAAGCTTTCTTT.

V gene TRBV19 combines with J gene TRBJ2-7; D remains ambiguous. V was cut by 1 base and J by 2 bases, with 6 bases left in between. The CDR3 has 13 amino acids. Germline loops: CDR1 LNHDA, CDR2 SQIVND (reference sequence). CDR3 DNA: TGTGCCAGTAGTATAGGGCAAGCCTACGAGCAGTACTTC. It is translated as CASSIGQAYEQYF.